This T cell receptor (beta chain) was recovered during a study of vaccination and CD4 T cells after COVID-19. Study-wide context: Participants received two doses of either BNT162b2 or mRNA-1273 vaccine. The interval from dose two to post-vaccine sampling had a median of approximately 70 days, and it ranged from 14 to 241.

Oncomine TCR Beta short-read sequencing was applied to DNA from cultured CD4+ T cells. After culture, CD4+ T cells served as the source for genomic DNA extraction. TCRdb fed the PCR reads into MiXCR, producing one record per CDR3 protein. The table lists 7,500 to 10,000 distinct CDR3 sequences, over 25% of them singletons, with nearly 25% in the top ten. The treatment is: roughly 11-day PBMC culture with coronavirus spike peptide pools or control peptides (ViraFEST assay). CD4+ T cells that came from the unexposed donor were collected before the COVID-19 pandemic (2011-2018). ViraFEST enlarged antigen-specific T cell populations with peptide pools and afterwards sequenced TCRs. Comments on this clonotype: Antigen unknown.

Germline lookup yields CDR1 LGHNA and CDR2 YSLEER. After removal of 1 base from V and 4 bases from J, the junction contained 4 bases not matched to a gene. The CDR3 has 14 residues. This TCR was sampled from a human donor in good health. The sample taken for sequencing was CD4+ T cells from blood, cultured in vitro. The rearrangement joins TRBV4-3 to TRBJ2-7; 7 nucleotides align to TRBD1. As DNA, the CDR3 is TGCGCCAGCAGCCAAGCCGTCAGGGGGTACGAGCAGTACTTC. This sequence encodes CASSQAVRGYEQYF.